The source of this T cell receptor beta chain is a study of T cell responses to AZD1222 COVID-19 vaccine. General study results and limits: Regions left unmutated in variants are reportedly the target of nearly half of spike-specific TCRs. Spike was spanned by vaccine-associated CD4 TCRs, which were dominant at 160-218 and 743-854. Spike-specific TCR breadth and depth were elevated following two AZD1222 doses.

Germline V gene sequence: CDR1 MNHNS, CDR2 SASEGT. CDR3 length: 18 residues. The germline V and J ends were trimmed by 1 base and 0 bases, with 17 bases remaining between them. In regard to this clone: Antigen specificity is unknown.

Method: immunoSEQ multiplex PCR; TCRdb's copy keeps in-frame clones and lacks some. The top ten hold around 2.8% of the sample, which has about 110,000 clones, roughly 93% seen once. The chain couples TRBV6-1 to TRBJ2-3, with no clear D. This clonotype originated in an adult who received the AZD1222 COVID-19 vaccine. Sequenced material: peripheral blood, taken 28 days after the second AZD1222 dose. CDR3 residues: CASSEGSLRIPSTDTQYF. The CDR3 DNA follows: TGTGCCAGCAGTGAAGGTTCTCTCAGGATTCCTAGCACAGATACGCAGTATTTT.